This TCR beta chain derives from a study of blood T cell repertoires in COVID-19. TCRdb's copy holds only in-frame clones and misses some; the assay was immunoSEQ multiplex PCR. The table shows some 29,000 clones, with under 85% occurring only once. CDR3 length: 15 residues. V dropped 5 bases and J dropped 5; count of bases not matched to a gene: 2. CDR1 is SGHRS and CDR2 is YFSETQ in the germline V gene. The sample comprised peripheral blood. The receptor was derived from a man in his sixties or seventies with acute or convalescent COVID-19. The chain employs TRBV5-1 and TRBJ2-2, with 14 nucleotides matching TRBD2. The CDR3 loop reads CASSRTSGRTGELFF. The DNA for the CDR3 is TGCGCCAGCAGTCGGACTAGCGGGAGGACCGGGGAGCTGTTTTTT.